The 29 T cell receptor beta chains reported below all come from one sample, sequenced in a study of blood T cell repertoires in COVID-19. Clones were sequenced by immunoSEQ multiplex PCR, and TCRdb holds only the in-frame ones, with some missing. The table includes some 120,000 clones, more than 90% detected once. Sequencing was performed on peripheral blood. The origin of the receptors is a man in his sixties with COVID-19, enrolled during active disease.

The CDR3 DNA is TGTGCCAGCAGCTTCCGGGGAGGCAGCAATCAGCCCCAGCATTTT. As protein: CASSFRGGSNQPQHF. V usage is TRBV7-2 and J usage is TRBJ1-5; D remains unclear. The CDR3 is 15 amino acids. Trimming pared 3 bases from V and 1 base from J, leaving 10 bases between. CDR1 and CDR2 from the germline V gene are SGHTA and FQGNSA.

The chain recombines TRBV6-1 with TRBJ1-2; a possible D gene is TRBD1 (5 bases). CDR1 and CDR2 (germline): MNHNS, SASEGT. V shed 1 base and J shed 7 bases, with 13 bases lying between them. The CDR3 length is 14 residues. CDR3 amino acids: CASSEDGRESGYTF. The DNA of the CDR3 is TGTGCCAGCAGTGAAGACGGCAGGGAAAGTGGCTACACCTTC.

In its sample, this clone was seen a few times. The chain couples TRBV30 to TRBJ2-7; weak D call: TRBD2 (5 bases). Trimming removed 2 bases at V and 12 bases at J, with 23 bases between. Per the germline V gene, CDR1 is GTSNPN and CDR2 is SVGIG (reference sequence). The CDR3 runs 14 residues. CDR3 sequence (DNA): TGTGCCTGGAGTCCGTTCGATCGCGAGGGAGAGGGGTACTTC. This encodes CAWSPFDREGEGYF.

The genes are TRBV29-1 and TRBJ2-5; a possible D gene is TRBD2 (5 bases). V lost 5 bases to trimming and J lost 5 bases, with 15 bases between them. The CDR3 extends over 13 amino acids. CDR1 is SQVTM, CDR2 ANQGSEA, per germline. CDR3 coding DNA: TGCAGCGTTACGGGGATAGCTGTGGAGACCCAGTACTTC. Its translation: CSVTGIAVETQYF.

The genes are TRBV7-8 and TRBJ1-4; a weak D match, TRBD1 (5 bases). CDR3 length: 14 residues. CDR1 and CDR2 (germline): SGHVS, FQNEAQ. V lost 3 bases, J lost 3 bases, and 8 bases lay in between. The CDR3 reads CASSFREANEKLFF. The DNA for the CDR3 is TGTGCCAGCAGCTTCAGGGAAGCTAATGAAAAACTGTTTTTT.

V and J are TRBV15 and TRBJ2-2; D is undetermined. Germline-derived CDR1 and CDR2 are LNHNV and YYDKDF (reference sequence). The CDR3 contains 14 residues. Trimming pared 0 bases from V and 8 bases from J, leaving 10 bases between. CDR3 nucleotide sequence: TGTGCCACCAGCAGAGATCTAAGCAGGGGGGAGCTGTTTTTT. Its translation: CATSRDLSRGELFF.

V and J are TRBV6-4 and TRBJ1-5, with D tentatively TRBD1 (6 bases). This CDR3 is built from 13 residues. V lost 4 bases, J lost 9 bases, and 13 bases lay in between. Germline CDR1 reads MRHNA; CDR2 reads SNTAGT. Written as DNA, the CDR3 is TGTGCCAGCAGTGTGGGGCAGGGGTGGCCCCAGCATTTT. Amino acids: CASSVGQGWPQHF.

The V and J genes are TRBV2 and TRBJ1-1; TRBD1 matches 8 bases. The junction had 9 bases not matched to a gene; V was cut back by 7 bases and J by 2 bases. This CDR3 has 15 residues. Germline CDR1 reads SNHLY; CDR2 reads FYNNEI. CDR3 nucleotide sequence: TGTGCCAGCAATCCCCGGACAGGGCTAAACACTGAAGCTTTCTTT. This encodes CASNPRTGLNTEAFF. Full variable domain (outside the CDR3, taken from reference TRBV2 and TRBJ1-1): EPEVTQTPSHQVTQMGQEVILRCVPISNHLYFYWYRQILGQKVEFLVSFYNNEISEKSEIFDDQFSVERPDGSNFTLKIRSTKLEDSAMYFCASNPRTGLNTEAFFGQGTRLTVV.

Note on this clone: The sample contains more than one DNA sequence encoding this CDR3. The chain links TRBV10-2 to TRBJ1-1, with TRBD1 matching over 7 bases. Germline V gives CDR1 WSHSY, CDR2 SAAADI. CDR3 length: 14 amino acids. J gave up 3 bases and V 0 bases, and 1 base lay outside the gene matches. CDR3: CASSESTGDTEAFF. For the CDR3, the DNA is TGCGCCAGCAGTGAGTCTACAGGGGACACTGAAGCTTTCTTT.

This chain connects TRBV5-1 to TRBJ2-2; TRBD1 agrees at 9 bases. From germline, CDR1 is SGHRS and CDR2 YFSETQ. Trimming removed 1 base from V and 7 bases from J; junction bases left unmatched: 8. The CDR3 has 16 residues. The CDR3 coding sequence is TGCGCCAGCAGCTTGACAGGGGGCAGAGAGGTCGGGGAGCTGTTTTTT. Translation gives CASSLTGGREVGELFF.

This clone appeared a single time. This chain connects TRBV5-5 to TRBJ1-4; D might be TRBD1 (6 bases). Deletions cut 5 bases from V and 12 bases from J, with 23 bases between. Germline CDR1 and CDR2: SGHKS and YYEKEE (reference sequence). CDR3 length: 15 residues. Written as DNA, the CDR3 is TGTGCCAGCAGTAAGACAGGCCCGCCTCTGGTTGAACTGTTTTTT. Translation gives CASSKTGPPLVELFF.

The J gene is TRBJ1-2, the V gene TRBV30, with 7 bases identical to TRBD1. This CDR3 is built from 11 residues. Germline-derived CDR1 and CDR2 are GTSNPN and SVGIG (reference sequence). V was pared by 4 bases and J by 6 bases, with 2 bases of the junction left unmatched. CDR3 sequence reads: CAWNRGDGYTF. Here the CDR3 DNA reads TGTGCCTGGAACAGGGGAGATGGCTACACCTTC.

The chain carries TRBV3-1 (or the pseudogene TRBV3-2) and TRBJ2-2; weak D call: TRBD2 (5 bases). Germline assignment: CDR1 LGHDT and CDR2 YNNKEL (reference sequence). Trimming removed 1 base from V and 7 bases from J, with 13 bases in between. The CDR3 length is 15 residues. DNA of the CDR3: TGTGCCAGCAGCCAAGGTCTGGGAGTAGGCGGGGAGCTGTTTTTT. Its protein product is CASSQGLGVGGELFF.

The chain has TRBV19 and TRBJ1-2; no reliable D call. The CDR3 length is 12 residues. CDR1 LNHDA and CDR2 SQIVND come from the germline V gene (reference sequence). V was clipped by 5 bases and J by 5 bases, with 9 bases between them. Written as DNA, the CDR3 is TGTGCCAGTAGTGGCGGTTTGTATGGCTACACCTTC. Translating gives CASSGGLYGYTF.

This clone was counted a single time. The chain combines TRBV11-2 with TRBJ2-3; 9 bases line up with TRBD2. Trimming cost V 2 bases and J 2 bases; bases outside gene matches: 8. CDR1 and CDR2 from the germline V gene are SGHAT and FQNNGV. The CDR3 covers 17 residues. CDR3 loop: CASSLPREGQDTDTQYF. CDR3 in DNA: TGTGCCAGCAGCTTACCGCGGGAGGGCCAGGACACAGATACGCAGTATTTT.

This clone appeared a single time. V and J are TRBV10-3 and TRBJ2-1; 8 bases agree with TRBD2. V shed 3 bases, J shed 1 base, and the junction held 11 bases outside the gene matches. Germline CDR1 reads ENHRY; CDR2 reads SYGVKD. The CDR3 is made up of 18 amino acids. Here the CDR3 DNA reads TGTGCCATCAGTGATGGGCTAGCGGGCCAAGGTTCCTACAATGAGCAGTTCTTC. Translation gives CAISDGLAGQGSYNEQFF.

The J gene is TRBJ2-5, the V gene TRBV6-5; 7 bases agree with TRBD1. In germline, CDR1 is MNHEY, CDR2 SVGAGI. The length of the CDR3 is 13 residues. V shed 6 bases and J 1 base; nucleotides not matched to a gene: 2. The CDR3 nucleotides are TGTGCCAGCAGCGGGACAGCCCAAGAGACCCAGTACTTC. Translation gives CASSGTAQETQYF.

The V and J genes are TRBV11-1 and TRBJ2-1; D is perhaps TRBD1 (6 bases). The CDR3 is 13 residues long. Germline V CDR1 and CDR2: SGHAT, FQDESV (reference sequence). Trimming shortened V by 5 bases and J by 5 bases, and 10 bases separated the two germline ends. This chain's CDR3 is CASSPGTNNEQFF. The CDR3 nucleotides read TGTGCCAGCAGCCCGGGGACAAACAATGAGCAGTTCTTC.

This chain uses TRBV13 with TRBJ2-3; the D is unclear. Looked up from germline, CDR1 is PRHDT and CDR2 is FYEKMQ (reference sequence). The ends were cut back, 2 bases at V and 0 bases at J, with 6 bases in the middle. This CDR3 is built from 14 residues. This CDR3 is CASSLRASTDTQYF. For the CDR3, the DNA is TGTGCCAGCAGCTTAAGAGCTAGCACAGATACGCAGTATTTT.

This chain uses TRBV19 with TRBJ2-7; 7 nucleotides line up with TRBD2. The V gene end was trimmed by 2 bases and the J gene end by 3 bases; junction bases not matched to a gene: 4. Germline V lookup: CDR1 LNHDA, CDR2 SQIVND (reference sequence). The CDR3 length is 14 residues. The CDR3: CASSIRASGYEQYF. The CDR3 nucleotides read TGTGCCAGTAGTATACGGGCTAGCGGCTACGAGCAGTACTTC.

This chain joins TRBV11-2 and TRBJ2-7, with a weak D call TRBD1 (6 bases). Trimming pared 5 bases from V and 1 base from J, leaving 12 bases between. CDR3 length equals 14 residues. Germline-derived CDR1 and CDR2 are SGHAT and FQNNGV. The CDR3 DNA reads TGTGCCAGCAGCCTCAACAGGGCGTCCTACGAGCAGTACTTC. It is translated as CASSLNRASYEQYF.

This clone occurred once. V usage is TRBV5-6 and J usage is TRBJ2-7; TRBD1 matches 10 bases. The V gene's germline CDR1 is SGHDT and CDR2 YYEEEE. The CDR3 is 14 residues long. V trimming: 4 bases; J trimming: 4 bases; junction bases outside the gene matches: 5. CDR3 in amino acids: CASSPRTGGYEQYF. CDR3 sequence (DNA): TGTGCCAGCAGCCCGCGGACAGGGGGGTACGAGCAGTACTTC. Complete variable domain (other parts from reference TRBV5-6 and TRBJ2-7): DAGVTQSPTHLIKTRGQQVTLRCSPKSGHDTVSWYQQALGQGPQFIFQYYEEEERQRGNFPDRFSGHQFPNYSSELNVNALLLGDSALYLCASSPRTGGYEQYFGPGTRLTVT.

This chain links TRBV6-5 with TRBJ1-1; TRBD1 matches 9 bases. The V and J ends lost 7 bases and 5 bases, in that order; junction bases with no gene match: 11. Germline assignment: CDR1 MNHEY and CDR2 SVGAGI. The CDR3 length is 15 residues. This CDR3 reads CASNRGRELSTEAFF. CDR3 nucleotide sequence: TGTGCCAGCAACAGGGGGCGCGAATTAAGTACTGAAGCTTTCTTT.

About this clone: At the DNA level, this CDR3 is encoded by other sequences in the same sample as well. The J gene is TRBJ1-4, the V gene TRBV18, with unresolved D. Trimming removed 3 bases from V and 0 bases from J, with 8 bases in between. The germline CDR1 and CDR2 sequences are KGHSH and LQKENI. The length of the CDR3 is 15 residues. CDR3 protein: CASSPPGATNEKLFF. The CDR3 nucleotides are TGTGCCAGCTCACCGCCGGGAGCAACTAATGAAAAACTGTTTTTT.

This chain links TRBV7-9 with TRBJ2-7; D ambiguous. The CDR3 length is 14 residues. With 4 bases removed from V and 0 bases from J, the gap between germline ends came to 10 bases. Per the germline V gene, CDR1 is SEHNR and CDR2 is FQNEAQ (reference sequence). CDR3 sequence reads: CASSSPENSYEQYF. The DNA of the CDR3 is TGTGCCAGCAGCTCGCCGGAGAACTCCTACGAGCAGTACTTC.

This chain uses TRBV10-3 with TRBJ1-2; 7 bases match TRBD1. The CDR3 has 14 amino acids. Germline CDR1 and CDR2: ENHRY and SYGVKD. The J segment lost 4 bases and the V segment lost 7 bases, leaving 9 bases of the junction unmatched. CDR3 residues: CAIKGAELLYGYTF. The CDR3 DNA reads TGTGCCATCAAGGGGGCGGAACTTCTCTATGGCTACACCTTC.

This chain joins TRBV7-9 and TRBJ1-1; D perhaps matches TRBD1 (5 bases). The CDR3 spans 13 residues. Trimming shortened V by 5 bases and J by 6 bases, and 13 bases separated the two germline ends. Germline CDR1 SEHNR, CDR2 FQNEAQ (reference sequence). DNA for the CDR3: TGTGCCAGCAGCCCTACGGGGGAATCTGAAGCTTTCTTT. Protein sequence: CASSPTGESEAFF. Filled out from reference TRBV7-9 and TRBJ1-1, the complete variable domain reads DTGVSQNPRHKITKRGQNVTFRCDPISEHNRLYWYRQTLGQGPEFLTYFQNEAQLEKSRLLSDRFSAERPKGSFSTLEIQRTEQGDSAMYLCASSPTGESEAFFGQGTRLTVV.

The rearrangement joins TRBV30 to TRBJ1-2; 7 bases are a match to TRBD1. The germline gives CDR1 GTSNPN, CDR2 SVGIG (reference sequence). V gave up 2 bases and J gave up 14 bases; unmatched junction bases: 8. This CDR3 region has 11 residues. In nucleotides, the CDR3 is TGTGCCTGGAGTTCACAGGGGCCGGCAACCTTC. It yields the protein CAWSSQGPATF.

J is TRBJ1-2 and V is TRBV7-9; 8 nucleotides align to TRBD1. The CDR3 extends over 13 amino acids. Germline V gene lookup returns CDR1 SEHNR and CDR2 FQNEAQ (reference sequence). The V segment lost 1 base and the J segment 6 bases; nucleotides outside the gene matches: 1. Here the CDR3 DNA reads TGTGCCAGCAGCTTAGGACAGGGGAATGGCTACACCTTC. Translation gives CASSLGQGNGYTF.